This T cell receptor beta chain was documented in a study of T cell repertoires in aging, cancer and after chemotherapy. The CDR3 has 14 amino acids. The trim removed 6 bases at V and 2 bases at J, leaving 2 bases unmatched. CDR1 is LNHDA and CDR2 is SQIVND in the germline V gene (reference sequence). Peripheral blood genomic DNA, not sorted cells or RNA, was the template. Rearranged V-D-J TRB sequences were amplified with a mixed TRB-A/B primer pool. Via MiXCR, TCRdb re-called the multiplex PCR reads, giving one row per CDR3 protein. The sample holds some 8,000 distinct CDR3 sequences, less than 35% seen once. This clonotype was picked up a small number of times.

This clonotype originated in a human donor in good health. The sequencing input was blood. The chain carries TRBV19 and TRBJ2-7; 12 bases agree with TRBD2. The DNA for the CDR3 is TGTGCCAGTAGGCGACTAGCGGGGGCCTACGAGCAGTACTTC. This codes for CASRRLAGAYEQYF.